These 19 T cell receptor beta chains share one sample of origin, sequenced in a study of T cell responses to AZD1222 COVID-19 vaccine. Some clones are missing from TCRdb's copy, which holds only in-frame ones; the method was immunoSEQ multiplex PCR. This table has about 35,000 clones, 86% appearing once. The specimen comprised peripheral blood, sampled 28 days after the second AZD1222 dose. The receptors shown here come from an adult who received the AZD1222 COVID-19 vaccine.

The V gene is TRBV19, the J gene TRBJ1-4, with 7 bases aligning to TRBD1. The CDR3 sequence is 14 residues long. The germline gives CDR1 LNHDA, CDR2 SQIVND (reference sequence). Trimming cost V 5 bases and J 8 bases; bases outside gene matches: 8. Written as DNA, the CDR3 is TGTGCCAGTAGTGAGCAGGGGGTTCGAGAAAAACTGTTTTTT. Protein: CASSEQGVREKLFF.

This chain connects TRBV28 to TRBJ1-2; D remains ambiguous. This CDR3 has 14 amino acids. The V end lost 0 bases, the J end lost 3 bases, and 8 bases lay between the germline ends. Per the germline V gene, CDR1 is MDHEN and CDR2 is SYDVKM. The CDR3 region has the DNA TGTGCCAGCAGTTTATGGGACGGCTACTATGGCTACACCTTC. The encoded protein is CASSLWDGYYGYTF.

Of note for this clone: Germline is not matched at one junction end, which may reflect a read error. The V and J genes are TRBV9 and TRBJ1-2, with D possibly TRBD1 on 5 matching bases. The CDR3 is 14 residues long. Germline CDR1 SGDLS, CDR2 YYNGEE. CDR3 DNA sequence: TGTGCCAGCAGCGTAGTTAGGGGAGGGCGGAGGGTTCGGTTC. Translated, it gives CASSVVRGGRRVRF. Looking up the rest from reference TRBV9 and TRBJ1-2 gives the full variable domain: DSGVTQTPKHLITATGQRVTLRCSPRSGDLSVYWYQQSLDQGLQFLIQYYNGEERAKGNILERFSAQQFPDLHSELNLSSLELGDSALYFCASSVVRGGRRVRFGSGTRLTVV.

The rearrangement links TRBV3-1 (or the pseudogene TRBV3-2) to TRBJ2-3; D ambiguous. V shed 3 bases and J shed 2 bases, with 12 bases lying between them. The germline CDR1 and CDR2 sequences are LGHDT and YNNKEL (reference sequence). This CDR3 is built from 15 residues. The CDR3 loop is CASSQNGFDTDTQYF. The DNA of the CDR3 is TGTGCCAGCAGCCAGAACGGCTTTGACACAGATACGCAGTATTTT.

The genes are TRBV28 and TRBJ1-3, with 8 bases identical to TRBD1. J lost 2 bases, V lost 7 bases, and 4 bases had no gene match. Germline V CDR1 and CDR2: MDHEN, SYDVKM. The CDR3 is 14 amino acids. The chain's CDR3 is CASMATGAGNTIYF. For the CDR3, the DNA is TGTGCCAGCATGGCGACAGGGGCTGGAAACACCATATATTTT. Combining the CDR3 with reference TRBV28 and TRBJ1-3 gives the whole variable domain DVKVTQSSRYLVKRTGEKVFLECVQDMDHENMFWYRQDPGLGLRLIYFSYDVKMKEKGDIPEGYSVSREKKERFSLILESASTNQTSMYLCASMATGAGNTIYFGEGSWLTVV.

The V call is TRBV14, the J call TRBJ2-7, with 9 bases that match TRBD1. CDR1 and CDR2 from the germline V gene are SGHDN and FVKESK. V dropped 0 bases and J dropped 4; count of bases not matched to a gene: 7. The CDR3 has 16 amino acids. The CDR3 DNA follows: TGTGCCAGCAGCCAAGAGGAGGACAGGGGCGAGTACGAGCAGTACTTC. Translating it yields CASSQEEDRGEYEQYF.

CDR3 sequence (DNA): TGTGCCAGCAGAACGGGAGTGGGCGAGCAGTACTTC. Amino acid sequence: CASRTGVGEQYF. The chain has TRBV25-1 and TRBJ2-7; tentatively, D is TRBD2 (6 bases). V was pared by 6 bases and J by 6 bases, with 12 bases between. The germline gives CDR1 MGHDK, CDR2 SYGVNS. The CDR3 runs to 12 residues.

This clone was seen only a few times. The CDR3 is CASQNQRKEQFF. CDR3 DNA sequence: TGTGCCAGCCAGAACCAGCGGAAAGAGCAGTTCTTC. The rearrangement joins TRBV2 to TRBJ2-1; possibly TRBD2 for D (5 bases). The V gene lost 8 bases and the J gene lost 10 bases, with 15 bases spanning the gap. Germline CDR1 and CDR2: SNHLY and FYNNEI. This CDR3 is 12 amino acids long.

This rearrangement joins TRBV5-1 to TRBJ2-4; 11 bases match TRBD2. In germline, CDR1 is SGHRS, CDR2 YFSETQ. V lost 0 bases and J lost 6; bases outside the gene matches: 5. The CDR3 is made up of 16 amino acids. The CDR3, as DNA: TGCGCCAGCAGCTTGGTGACTAGCGGGAATGGAAACATTCAGTACTTC. This sequence encodes CASSLVTSGNGNIQYF. Combining the CDR3 with reference TRBV5-1 and TRBJ2-4 gives the whole variable domain KAGVTQTPRYLIKTRGQQVTLSCSPISGHRSVSWYQQTPGQGLQFLFEYFSETQRNKGNFPGRFSGRQFSNSRSEMNVSTLELGDSALYLCASSLVTSGNGNIQYFGAGTRLSVL.

The rearrangement uses TRBV19 and TRBJ2-3; D gene ambiguous. There are 13 residues in the CDR3. Germline V gene lookup returns CDR1 LNHDA and CDR2 SQIVND (reference sequence). The germline V and J ends were trimmed by 1 base and 13 bases, with 15 bases remaining between them. Here the CDR3 reads CASSIGKARAKYF. Written as DNA, the CDR3 is TGTGCCAGTAGTATAGGTAAAGCCCGGGCCAAGTATTTT.

This chain joins TRBV6-5 and TRBJ2-3; D may be TRBD1 (6 bases). The CDR3 runs to 14 residues. The germline gives CDR1 MNHEY, CDR2 SVGAGI. Between the trimmed V and J ends, which lost 7 bases and 1 base, there was a span of 12 bases. DNA for the CDR3: TGTGCCAGCAATCCGAGACAGGGCACAGATACGCAGTATTTT. This encodes CASNPRQGTDTQYF.

A single count supports this clone. The chain joins TRBV5-4 to TRBJ2-1, with 9 bases fitting TRBD1. CDR3 length: 14 residues. The germline gives CDR1 SGHNT, CDR2 YYREEE (reference sequence). Germline trimming cut 6 bases from V and 2 bases from J; bases unmatched to any gene: 3. Here the CDR3 reads CASTRDRAYNEQFF. The CDR3 DNA follows: TGTGCCAGCACCCGGGACAGGGCCTACAATGAGCAGTTCTTC.

V is TRBV11-2 and J is TRBJ2-2; unclear D gene. Trimming left V 0 bases short and J 8 bases short, with 13 bases between. The CDR3 extends over 15 amino acids. Germline values: CDR1 SGHAT, CDR2 FQNNGV. CDR3: CASSLERASKGELFF. DNA of the CDR3: TGTGCCAGCAGCTTAGAACGGGCTTCTAAGGGGGAGCTGTTTTTT.

In this sample, this clone turned up once. The gene calls are TRBV7-9 and TRBJ1-2, with 7 bases identical to TRBD1. Per the germline V gene, CDR1 is SEHNR and CDR2 is FQNEAQ (reference sequence). The CDR3 contains 14 residues. The junction had 7 bases not matched to a gene; V was cut back by 4 bases and J by 5 bases. Written as DNA, the CDR3 is TGTGCCAGCAGCTCGCAGGGGGGGAAGTATGGCTACACCTTC. Its translation is CASSSQGGKYGYTF.

The chain recombines TRBV28 with TRBJ1-5, with unresolved D. V was clipped by 11 bases and J by 3 bases, with 14 bases between them. The CDR3 consists of 13 residues. Germline V lookup: CDR1 MDHEN, CDR2 SYDVKM. CDR3 residues: CACEREFNQPQHF. The DNA of the CDR3 is TGTGCCTGCGAAAGGGAATTCAATCAGCCCCAGCATTTT.

This sequence joins TRBV2 and TRBJ1-4, with no clear D. The germline V gene encodes CDR1 SNHLY and CDR2 FYNNEI. The V gene lost 6 bases and the J gene lost 0 bases, with 8 bases spanning the gap. The CDR3 runs 14 residues. The CDR3 protein is CASRGPATNEKLFF. CDR3 DNA: TGTGCCAGCAGGGGCCCTGCAACTAATGAAAAACTGTTTTTT. Supplemented by reference TRBV2 and TRBJ1-4, the full variable domain reads EPEVTQTPSHQVTQMGQEVILRCVPISNHLYFYWYRQILGQKVEFLVSFYNNEISEKSEIFDDQFSVERPDGSNFTLKIRSTKLEDSAMYFCASRGPATNEKLFFGSGTQLSVL.

The rearrangement uses TRBV5-1 and TRBJ2-3; D gene ambiguous. Germline V gene sequence: CDR1 SGHRS, CDR2 YFSETQ. The V and J ends lost 1 base and 0 bases respectively, with 3 bases between them. This CDR3 has 13 residues. The CDR3: CASSLPSTDTQYF. For the CDR3, the DNA is TGCGCCAGCAGCTTGCCCAGCACAGATACGCAGTATTTT.

This rearrangement joins TRBV5-5 to TRBJ1-1, with a weak D call TRBD1 (6 bases). Deletions cut 6 bases from V and 3 bases from J, with 18 bases between. In germline, CDR1 is SGHKS, CDR2 YYEKEE (reference sequence). The CDR3 sequence is 15 residues long. Written as DNA, the CDR3 is TGTGCCAGCACCCGGGGGCCGGGAGAGTACACTGAAGCTTTCTTT. It yields the protein CASTRGPGEYTEAFF.

The rearrangement links TRBV10-3 to TRBJ2-2, with a weak D call TRBD2 (6 bases). V was pared by 7 bases and J by 1 base, with 13 bases between. Germline-derived CDR1 and CDR2 are ENHRY and SYGVKD. This CDR3 has 15 amino acids. This CDR3 is CAINDRLGNTGELFF. Here the CDR3 DNA reads TGTGCCATCAACGACCGACTAGGGAACACCGGGGAGCTGTTTTTT.